This T cell receptor beta chain was found in a study of Ad26.COV2.S vaccination and SARS-CoV-2 variants. Study context: Donor was in the COV1001 Ad26.COV2.S trial arm. The vaccine Ad26.COV2.S was put into the muscle once, or twice with 56 days between. Study-level points and caveats: Similar non-spike TCR breadth was seen in vaccine and placebo recipients.

V shed 4 bases and J shed 0 bases, with 5 bases lying between them. CDR1 is SGHTA, CDR2 FQGTGA, per germline. The length of the CDR3 is 13 residues. Generated by immunoSEQ multiplex PCR, the TCRdb table keeps only in-frame clones and is missing some. The sample yields roughly 320,000 clones, around 86% seen once. As to this clone: What it binds is unknown.

The treatment denotes: over 15 received Ad26.COV2.S at low or high dose, single or two shots; about 5 received placebo; per-sample allocation not given. Repertoires come from day 63 after the first vaccine or placebo injection. A Boston adult aged 18-55 years was the donor. The material sequenced was peripheral blood, taken in a trial of Ad26.COV2.S vaccine versus placebo. The source of this sequence is a person between 18 and 60 years old who received the Ad26.COV2.S COVID-19 vaccine or a placebo. The J gene is TRBJ2-3, the V gene TRBV7-3; no reliable D call. The CDR3 DNA follows: TGTGCCAGCAGCTCTGGCAGCACAGATACGCAGTATTTT. Translating it yields CASSSGSTDTQYF.